This T cell receptor beta chain was sequenced for a study of T-cell memory formation after mild COVID-19. This clonotype occurred many times. The V end was cut by 1 base, the J end by 7 bases, with 10 bases between. CDR1 is LGHNA, CDR2 YNFKEQ, per germline. CDR3 size: 14 residues. TCRdb passed the 5' RACE reads through MiXCR, listing each CDR3 protein once. This table holds about 470,000 distinct CDR3 sequences, roughly 18% found once. This clonotype was obtained from an adult woman who had mild COVID-19 (a few samples of this study predate the infection). Cell type and time point are not known. Sequencing input: PBMCs or a T cell subset sorted from them (not recorded which). This chain connects TRBV4-2 to TRBJ1-4; D gene uncertain. The chain's CDR3 is CASSQVFSGEKLFF. The CDR3 nucleotides are TGTGCCAGCAGCCAAGTGTTTTCGGGTGAAAAACTGTTTTTT.